This T cell receptor (beta chain) was sequenced for a study of shared clonotypes between healthy human individuals. The V gene lost 6 bases and the J gene lost 5 bases, with 13 bases spanning the gap. Germline V CDR1 and CDR2: SQVTM, ANQGSEA. There are 12 residues in the CDR3. TCRdb keeps only in-frame clones here, not all; method: immunoSEQ multiplex PCR. The sample yields over a million clones, about 84% seen once. This clone has a single count. The V call is TRBV29-1, the J call TRBJ2-5; D may be TRBD1 (6 bases). The receptor was derived from a man younger than 35 in good health. Some clones in this sample may be carry-over from other donors' samples. Sequenced material: memory CD4+ T cells from PBMCs. The subset denotes: CD45RA-negative fraction. The CDR3: CSVLQGPETQYF. As DNA, the CDR3 is TGCAGCGTCCTACAGGGACCGGAGACCCAGTACTTC. The full variable domain, completed using reference TRBV29-1 and TRBJ2-5, is SAVISQKPSRDICQRGTSLTIQCQVDSQVTMMFWYRQQPGQSLTLIATANQGSEATYESGFVIDKFPISRPNLTFSTLTVSNMSPEDSSIYLCSVLQGPETQYFGPGTRLLVL.